The 12 T cell receptor beta chains presented below share a single source sample, sequenced in a study of cytomegalovirus exposure and HLA in healthy donors. Sequencing was performed with immunoSEQ multiplex PCR; in TCRdb, only in-frame clones are kept and a portion is missing. The sample holds roughly 230,000 clones, 90% seen once. The sequenced material came from PBMCs. The receptor set was obtained from a woman aged 30 to 39 in good health and CMV-seronegative.

The rearrangement uses TRBV5-6 and TRBJ1-2, with 7 bases matching TRBD1. The germline V gene has CDR1 SGHDT and CDR2 YYEEEE. The CDR3 runs to 15 residues. Trimming at V came to 0 bases and at J to 7 bases, leaving 9 bases not matched to a gene. CDR3 sequence: CASSLETGILSGYTF. The CDR3 DNA reads as TGTGCCAGCAGCTTGGAGACAGGGATATTAAGTGGCTACACCTTC.

The V call is TRBV7-6, the J call TRBJ2-2; D is possibly TRBD1 (6 bases). CDR3 size: 18 residues. Between the trimmed V and J ends, which lost 3 bases and 4 bases, there was a span of 21 bases. The germline gives CDR1 SGHVS, CDR2 FNYEAQ. This CDR3 reads CASSFKAAGTRATGELFF. For the CDR3, the DNA is TGTGCCAGCAGCTTTAAAGCAGCCGGGACAAGGGCCACCGGGGAGCTGTTTTTT.

This chain uses TRBV20-1 with TRBJ2-1; D is ambiguous. The germline gives CDR1 DFQATT, CDR2 SNEGSKA (reference sequence). The CDR3 is 10 amino acids. Trimming shortened V by 0 bases and J by 13 bases, and 7 bases separated the two germline ends. In nucleotides, the CDR3 is TGCAGTGCTAGAGAGGTGGACCAGTTCTTC. This encodes CSAREVDQFF.

Only one count was recorded for this clone. The chain has TRBV4-2 and TRBJ2-1, with TRBD2 matching 7 bases. The ends lost 4 bases at V and 2 bases at J; junction bases unmatched: 5. The CDR3 is 15 residues long. Germline V lookup: CDR1 LGHNA, CDR2 YNFKEQ. CDR3 in amino acids: CASSPGLQTYNEQFF. The CDR3 DNA is TGTGCCAGCAGCCCGGGACTACAAACCTACAATGAGCAGTTCTTC.

This chain joins TRBV28 and TRBJ2-7; perhaps TRBD1 as D (5 bases). Trimming stripped 0 bases from V and 0 bases from J, with 9 bases between. The CDR3 covers 15 residues. CDR1 and CDR2 (germline): MDHEN, SYDVKM. CDR3 coding DNA: TGTGCCAGCAGTTTATGGGCAGGGAACTCCTACGAGCAGTACTTC. Protein product: CASSLWAGNSYEQYF.

The rearrangement uses TRBV27 and TRBJ2-1; 16 bases are a match to TRBD2. The CDR3 sequence is 16 residues long. Germline V gives CDR1 MNHEY, CDR2 SMNVEV (reference sequence). V gave up 5 bases and J gave up 9 bases; unmatched junction bases: 7. The CDR3 coding sequence is TGTGCCAGCAGTAGACAGGGACTAGCGGGAGGGGGTGAGCAGTTCTTC. This translates into CASSRQGLAGGGEQFF.

V and J are TRBV5-1 and TRBJ2-1; D is perhaps TRBD2 (5 bases). Germline assignment: CDR1 SGHRS and CDR2 YFSETQ. The V gene lost 6 bases and the J gene lost 4 bases, with 8 bases spanning the gap. The CDR3 covers 12 residues. The CDR3 DNA reads TGCGCCAGCACCGGGAAGTACAATGAGCAGTTCTTC. Amino acid sequence: CASTGKYNEQFF.

CDR3 coding DNA: TGTGCCAGCAGCTTAGATCCCGCGTACGAGCAGTACTTC. Protein: CASSLDPAYEQYF. The chain employs TRBV11-2 and TRBJ2-7, with D hard to call. Trimming removed 0 bases from V and 4 bases from J, with 7 bases in between. Germline V CDR1 and CDR2: SGHAT, FQNNGV. This CDR3 has 13 amino acids.

Details on this clone: In the same sample, other DNA sequences code for this CDR3. The rearrangement uses TRBV27 and TRBJ2-7; no firm D call. The CDR3 length is 12 residues. The germline V and J ends were trimmed by 0 bases and 7 bases, with 7 bases remaining between them. The germline CDR1 and CDR2 sequences are MNHEY and SMNVEV (reference sequence). CDR3: CASSLSFGEQYF. CDR3 bases: TGTGCCAGCAGTTTATCATTTGGAGAGCAGTACTTC.

The chain has TRBV11-2 and TRBJ2-5; a weak D match, TRBD1 (6 bases). This CDR3 spans 14 amino acids. Germline CDR1 and CDR2: SGHAT and FQNNGV. V lost 5 bases and J lost 1, with 11 bases in between. CDR3 protein: CASSPGQTQETQYF. Here the CDR3 DNA reads TGTGCCAGCAGCCCAGGACAGACCCAAGAGACCCAGTACTTC.

The J gene is TRBJ2-2, the V gene TRBV11-2, with D maybe TRBD2 (6 bases). V gave up 2 bases and J gave up 15 bases, with 16 bases separating them. In germline, CDR1 is SGHAT, CDR2 FQNNGV. The CDR3 is 13 amino acids. The CDR3: CASSLKSGGKVFF. CDR3 nucleotides: TGTGCCAGCAGCTTAAAGTCCGGAGGGAAGGTGTTTTTT.

The rearrangement joins TRBV27 to TRBJ2-2; 15 bases match TRBD2. This CDR3 has 17 residues. Germline loops: CDR1 MNHEY, CDR2 SMNVEV (reference sequence). Germline trimming cut 2 bases from V and 8 bases from J; bases unmatched to any gene: 6. The CDR3, as DNA: TGTGCCAGCAGTTTAAACCCCGGACTAGCGGGAGGGGGGGAGCTGTTTTTT. Protein: CASSLNPGLAGGGELFF.